This T cell receptor beta chain was observed in a study of blood T cell repertoires in COVID-19. On the study more broadly: Material from acute and convalescent COVID-19 was sourced from the United States, Italy and Spain. PBMCs, B-cell-depleted T cells, or T cells were the source of the cDNA or gDNA that made up the material.

Those who participated ranged in age from about 18 to 95 years and resided in under 25 US areas. Recovery among Cohort 3 donors was established by two negative PCRs, clearance, or symptom resolution. Trimming removed 7 bases at V and 3 bases at J, with 13 bases between. Germline V gives CDR1 MDHEN, CDR2 SYDVKM. There are 13 residues in the CDR3. Sequencing was performed with immunoSEQ multiplex PCR; in TCRdb, only in-frame clones are kept and a portion is missing. This table holds a few hundred thousand clones, 80% to 90% found once. The rearrangement joins TRBV28 to TRBJ2-7, with a weak D call TRBD1 (6 bases). The TCR was taken from a man between 18 and 35 years old who had recovered from COVID-19. Specimen: PBMCs or T cells enriched from blood (not recorded which). In nucleotides, the CDR3 is TGTGCCAGCAATGAGGGGGTTGACTACGAGCAGTACTTC. This gives the protein CASNEGVDYEQYF.